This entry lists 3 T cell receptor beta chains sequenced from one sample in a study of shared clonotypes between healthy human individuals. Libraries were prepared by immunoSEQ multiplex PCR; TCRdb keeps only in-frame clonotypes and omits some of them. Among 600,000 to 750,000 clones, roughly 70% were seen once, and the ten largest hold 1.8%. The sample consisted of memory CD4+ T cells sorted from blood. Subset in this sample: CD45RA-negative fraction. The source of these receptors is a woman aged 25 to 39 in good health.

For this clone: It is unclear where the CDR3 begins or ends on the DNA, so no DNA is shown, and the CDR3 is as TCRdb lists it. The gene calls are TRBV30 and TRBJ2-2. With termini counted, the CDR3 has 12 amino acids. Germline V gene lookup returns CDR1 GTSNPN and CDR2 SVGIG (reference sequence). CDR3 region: CAWGFGAGELFF.

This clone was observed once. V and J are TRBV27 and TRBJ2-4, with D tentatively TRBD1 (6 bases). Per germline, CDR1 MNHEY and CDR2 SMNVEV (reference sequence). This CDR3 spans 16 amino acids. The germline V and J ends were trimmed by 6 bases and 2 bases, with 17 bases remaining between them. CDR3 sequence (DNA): TGTGCCAGCAGCTTAAGGACAGCCAACTCCAAAAACATTCAGTACTTC. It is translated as CASSLRTANSKNIQYF.

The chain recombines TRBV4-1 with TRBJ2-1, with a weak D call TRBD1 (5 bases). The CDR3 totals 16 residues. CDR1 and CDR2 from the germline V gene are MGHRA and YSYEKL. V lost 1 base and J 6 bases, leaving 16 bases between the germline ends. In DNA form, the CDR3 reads TGCGCCAGCAGCCAAGTTGGGGCCAGGCTCCCCAATGAGCAGTTCTTC. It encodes CASSQVGARLPNEQFF.